Listed below are T cell receptor beta chains from one sample, sequenced in a study of beta chain features in type 1 diabetes. Profiled with immunoSEQ multiplex PCR; TCRdb holds only in-frame clones, not every one. The repertoire holds 300,000 to 400,000 clones, 8.5% to 10% seen once, with over 0.45% in the top ten. The sequenced sample was central memory CD4+ T cells from blood. The origin of the receptors is a man younger than 40 with type 1 diabetes. Each CDR3 is given with its conserved first and last residue. D genes are given only for firm matches. Some rows have no size entry. The others give once, few or many, or a class for an expanded clone.

j_call d_call v_call clone_size cdr3_nt cdr3_aa
TRBJ1-1 - TRBV27 - TGTGCCAGCAGTTGGAACAGCAACACTGAAGCTTTCTTT CASSWNSNTEAFF
TRBJ1-1 - TRBV18 - TGTGCCAGCTCATCCCTGAGCGGGAGAGCTTTCTTT CASSSLSGRAFF
TRBJ2-1 TRBD2 TRBV7-3 - TGTGCCAGCAGCTTAAATTTAGCGGGAGCAGGGATTGAGCAGTTCTTC CASSLNLAGAGIEQFF
TRBJ2-1 - TRBV4-3 few TGCGCCAGCAGCCTTAGGGAGGACAATGAGCAGTTCTTC CASSLREDNEQFF
TRBJ2-1 - TRBV25-1 - TGTGCCAGCATACCGACCACGAGACTTTTTAATGAGCAGTTCTTC CASIPTTRLFNEQFF
TRBJ2-3 - TRBV11-2 - TGTGCCAGCAGCTTAGATCTCGCCGCAGATACGCAGTATTTT CASSLDLAADTQYF
TRBJ2-7 - TRBV6-6 - TGTGCCAGCGAGACTAGCTCCTACGAGCAGTACTTC CASETSSYEQYF
TRBJ1-1 - TRBV7-9 many TGTGCCAGCAGCACAGGAGTTAAAATGAACACTGAAGCTTTCTTT CASSTGVKMNTEAFF
TRBJ2-1 - TRBV5-6 - TGTGCCAGCAGCTTGGTGAGGGCCACTGAGCAGTTCTTC CASSLVRATEQFF
TRBJ1-1 - TRBV6-6 few TGTGCCAGCAGTTACCAGGGAAAGACTGAAGCTTTCTTT CASSYQGKTEAFF
TRBJ2-3 - TRBV7-9 few TGTGCCAGCAGCTTTCGGCTAGCATCAGATACGCAGTATTTT CASSFRLASDTQYF
TRBJ2-1 TRBD1 TRBV6-5 - TGTGCCAGCACCAGGACAGGGGGGAATGAGCAGTTCTTC CASTRTGGNEQFF
TRBJ2-1 TRBD2 TRBV6-5 few TGTGCCACCAGTGAGCGGGAGGTATACGCTGAGCAGTTCTTC CATSEREVYAEQFF
TRBJ2-5 - TRBV7-7 few TGTGCCAGCAGCTTAAATCCGGCTAGCCGGGAGACCCAGTACTTC CASSLNPASRETQYF
TRBJ2-2 - TRBV6-6 - TGTGCCAGCAGTCTTCAATCTAGCGTCGGGGAGCTGTTTTTT CASSLQSSVGELFF
TRBJ2-4 - TRBV6-5 - TGTGCCAGCAGTTACTCGATACTAGCCTTTCAGTACTTC CASSYSILAFQYF
TRBJ2-3 - TRBV6-1 - TGTGCCAGCAGTGGAGGGCCGAGTACAGATACGCAGTATTTT CASSGGPSTDTQYF
TRBJ2-6 TRBD1 TRBV18 - TGTGCCAGCTCATACCTACAGGGGGCTGGGGCCAACGTCCTGACTTTC CASSYLQGAGANVLTF